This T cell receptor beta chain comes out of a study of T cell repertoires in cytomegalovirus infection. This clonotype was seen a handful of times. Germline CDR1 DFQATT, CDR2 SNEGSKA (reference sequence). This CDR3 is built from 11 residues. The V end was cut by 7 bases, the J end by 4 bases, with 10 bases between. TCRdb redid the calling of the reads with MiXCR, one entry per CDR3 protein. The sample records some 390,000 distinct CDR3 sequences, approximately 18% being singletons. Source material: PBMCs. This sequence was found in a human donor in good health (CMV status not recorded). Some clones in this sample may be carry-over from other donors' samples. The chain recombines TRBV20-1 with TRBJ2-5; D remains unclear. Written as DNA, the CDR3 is TGCAGTGGCCGCCAACGAGAGACCCAGTACTTC. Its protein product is CSGRQRETQYF.